This T cell receptor beta chain was captured in a study of T cells in pancreatic ductal adenocarcinoma. Overall study findings and caveats: This surgical cohort overrepresents the minority presenting with early-stage disease. Blood had more productive templates and roughly 8-fold more unique clonotypes than tumor. Tumor and blood clonality did not differ significantly, about 0.11 versus 0.078. Comparisons of tumor and blood clonality may show falsely lower tumor diversity.

Selected pancreatic ductal adenocarcinoma patients had undergone surgery without neoadjuvant therapy. Assay used: immunoSEQ multiplex PCR; TCRdb lists only in-frame clones, some missing. The sample records some 2,300 clones, around 84% being singletons. As for this clone: What it binds is not known.

The CDR3 runs to 14 residues. CDR1 and CDR2 from the germline V gene are SGHTA and FQGNSA. V gave up 7 bases and J gave up 2 bases, with 13 bases separating them. The chain carries TRBV7-2 and TRBJ2-3; the D gene is possibly TRBD2 (5 bases). Material for sequencing was pancreatic tumor tissue. This clonotype originated in a human donor with pancreatic ductal adenocarcinoma. The CDR3 DNA reads as TGTGCCAGCACTAACCAGCGGAACACAGATACGCAGTATTTT. Its translation: CASTNQRNTDTQYF.